These T cell receptor beta chains were read from a single sample in a study of blood T cells in healthy people across ages. TCRdb itself ran the 5' RACE reads through MiXCR, one entry per CDR3 protein. The sample yields 540,000 or so distinct CDR3 sequences, 24% seen once. The same specimen was also included in a second study, on T cells of mothers and their children.

What was sequenced was blood. The receptors derive from a boy aged 10-17 years in good health. Each CDR3 is given with its conserved first and last residue. D genes are given only for firm matches. Clone size, where shown, is once, few, many, or a class for clones that have expanded.

j_call clone_size d_call v_call cdr3_nt cdr3_aa
TRBJ1-6 . . TRBV7-2 TGTGCCAGCAGCTTACAGGGGACTTCACCCCTCCACTTT CASSLQGTSPLHF
TRBJ1-2 . . TRBV13 TGTGCCAGCAGCGACACAGGGAACTATGGCTACACCTTC CASSDTGNYGYTF
TRBJ2-7 . . TRBV20-1 TGCAGTGCTAGAGGGCTGAGGGACTACGAGCAGTACTTC CSARGLRDYEQYF
TRBJ2-5 . . TRBV9 TGTGCCAGCAGCCCTATGGCTGGAGAGACCCGGTACTTC CASSPMAGETRYF
TRBJ2-1 . TRBD1 TRBV27 TGTGCCAGCAGGTCTAAACAGGGGCCTTTTGCCTACAATGAGCAGTTCTTC CASRSKQGPFAYNEQFF
TRBJ2-1 . TRBD1 TRBV30 TGTGCCTGGAACCCGGGACAGGGAGATGAGCAGTTCTTC CAWNPGQGDEQFF
TRBJ2-1 . TRBD2 TRBV28 TGTGCCAGCAGTCGTTCTAGCGGGGGGGGTTACAATGAGCAGTTCTTC CASSRSSGGGYNEQFF
TRBJ1-4 . . TRBV20-1 TGCAGTGCTAGAGTTCTGCAGGGGATGGGGCAATGGACATGGGAAAAACTGTTTTTT CSARVLQGMGQWTWEKLFF
TRBJ2-7 few . TRBV20-1 TGCAGTGCTAGAGAGGAAGGAACCTACGAGCAGTACTTC CSAREEGTYEQYF
TRBJ2-7 few TRBD1 TRBV6-5 TGTGCCAGCAGTTACTCGATCTCGTCAGGGGGCGAGCAGTACTTC CASSYSISSGGEQYF
TRBJ2-2 few . TRBV5-1 TGCGCCAGCAGCTTGGGGCCAGGGGTGAACACCGGGGAGCTGTTTTTT CASSLGPGVNTGELFF
TRBJ1-3 . . TRBV6-1 TGTGCCAGCAGTGAAGCATTGGGGGACTCTGGAAACACCGTATATTTT CASSEALGDSGNTVYF
TRBJ2-3 few TRBD1 TRBV5-4 TGTGCCAGCAGCACTGGGACAGACCAAAGCACAGATACGCAGTATTTT CASSTGTDQSTDTQYF
TRBJ2-7 . TRBD1 TRBV5-5 TGTGCCAGCAGTTCTTCAGGGGGTAGCTACGAGCAGTACTTC CASSSSGGSYEQYF
TRBJ2-3 . . TRBV20-1 TGCAGTGCTAGATTTGAGGATATAACCACAGATACGCAGTATTTT CSARFEDITTDTQYF
TRBJ2-7 few TRBD1 TRBV7-9 TGTGCCAGCAGCTTAGGAGGTCTTCGGGGACAGGGGCTTTATGAGCAGTACTTC CASSLGGLRGQGLYEQYF
TRBJ2-7 few . TRBV3-1 TGTGCCAGCAGCCATCCGGGCAGTAAATGGCCTACGTTCGGCGTTTGGGCCTACGAGCAGTACTTC CASSHPGSKWPTFGVWAYEQYF
TRBJ1-4 few . TRBV7-9 TGTGCCAGCAGCCAGGGGTCGTATGAAAAACTGTTTTTT CASSQGSYEKLFF
TRBJ1-5 many . TRBV28 TGTGCCAGCAGTTTATCTTCCCTTCAGCCCCAGCATTTT CASSLSSLQPQHF
TRBJ2-3 few TRBD2 TRBV29-1 TGCAGCGTTGAGGGAGGCGGGGGGTACACAGATACGCAGTATTTT CSVEGGGGYTDTQYF
TRBJ2-7 few TRBD2 TRBV10-3 TGTGCCACTCAATTCTTAGCGGGGGCCTACGAGCAGTACTTC CATQFLAGAYEQYF
TRBJ2-7 few . TRBV30 TGTGCCTGGAGTAGTGGGATCTCCTACGAGCAGTACTTC CAWSSGISYEQYF
TRBJ2-1 few TRBD2 TRBV6-2/TRBV6-3 TGTGCCAGCAGAACCGGACTAGCGGGCTACAATGAGCAGTTCTTC CASRTGLAGYNEQFF
TRBJ1-1 . . TRBV5-5 TGTGCCAGCAGCTTGGCAGGGTCACCTACGAACACTGAAGCTTTCTTT CASSLAGSPTNTEAFF
TRBJ2-3 few . TRBV7-9 TGTGCCAGCAGCAGCTTTCAAGATACGCAGTATTTT CASSSFQDTQYF
TRBJ2-7 few TRBD2 TRBV10-3 TGTGCCACCACCCGGGATTCTAGCGGTTCCTACGAGCAGTACTTC CATTRDSSGSYEQYF
TRBJ2-3 . . TRBV28 TGTGCCAGCAGTCCCACTAAGGTGGATACGCAGTATTTT CASSPTKVDTQYF
TRBJ2-7 . . TRBV2 TGTGCCAGCAGTGAAGACTTGGGGGACTGGCACGAGCAGTACTTC CASSEDLGDWHEQYF
TRBJ2-1 few TRBD2 TRBV12-3/TRBV12-4 TGTGCCAGCAGTAAAACCGGGACTAGCGGGAACAATGAGCAGTTCTTC CASSKTGTSGNNEQFF
TRBJ2-7 once . TRBV7-9 TGTGCCAGCAGCCATCCGGGACTCGAAAGGCAGTACTTC CASSHPGLERQYF
TRBJ1-2 . . TRBV6-5 TGTGCCAGCGGCCCCCGGGACGACTATGGCTACACCTTC CASGPRDDYGYTF
TRBJ2-5 few . TRBV7-8 TGTGCCAGCAGCTACGACTACTCAGGGGCCCAGTACTTC CASSYDYSGAQYF
TRBJ2-2 few . TRBV7-6 TGTGCCAGCGGTCTGGGGGCCCACACCGGGGAGCTGTTTTTT CASGLGAHTGELFF
TRBJ2-2 . . TRBV7-2 TGTGCCAGCAGCTTATCAGGGCGGGGTAGAACCGGGGAGCTGTTTTTT CASSLSGRGRTGELFF
TRBJ1-1 . TRBD1 TRBV4-3 TGCGCCAGCAGCCTCTTGGACAGGGACACTGAAGCTTTCTTT CASSLLDRDTEAFF
TRBJ1-6 . TRBD1 TRBV20-1 TGCAGTGCTCTTGACAGGGCGAATTCACCCCTCCACTTT CSALDRANSPLHF